The T cell receptor beta chain under discussion was sequenced for a study of spatial heterogeneity in lung cancer. The study tagged each TCR cDNA molecule with a unique molecular identifier. TCRdb reprocessed the 5' RACE reads via MiXCR and lists one record per CDR3 protein. The sample includes a few thousand distinct CDR3 sequences, about 7.7% seen only once; the top ten take more than 20%. Described time point: sample taken at primary tumor resection. Donors were around 70 untreated early-stage non-small cell lung cancer patients. Whole RNA, isolated from tumor, nontumor lung or frozen PBMC, was sequenced without prior sorting. The sample in question was normal lung tissue next to the tumor, obtained at surgery. This clonotype originated in a female donor with early-stage non-small cell lung cancer.

CDR3 amino acids: CASSTGPWGEQYF. CDR3 nucleotide sequence: TGTGCCAGCAGTACCGGGCCTTGGGGCGAGCAGTACTTC. This rearrangement joins TRBV6-5 to TRBJ2-7; D is ambiguous. The CDR3 has 13 residues. CDR1 MNHEY and CDR2 SVGAGI come from the germline V gene. V gave up 5 bases and J gave up 6 bases, with 14 bases separating them.